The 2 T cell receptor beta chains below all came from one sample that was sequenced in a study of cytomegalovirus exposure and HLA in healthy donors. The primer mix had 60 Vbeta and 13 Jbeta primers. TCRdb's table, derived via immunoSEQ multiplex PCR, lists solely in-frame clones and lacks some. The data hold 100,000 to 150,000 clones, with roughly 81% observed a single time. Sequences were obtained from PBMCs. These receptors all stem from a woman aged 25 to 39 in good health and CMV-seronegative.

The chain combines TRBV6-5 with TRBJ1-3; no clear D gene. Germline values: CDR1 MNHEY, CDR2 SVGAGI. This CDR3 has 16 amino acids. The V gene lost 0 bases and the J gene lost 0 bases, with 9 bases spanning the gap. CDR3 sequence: CASSYSWTGSGNTIYF. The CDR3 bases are TGTGCCAGCAGTTACTCCTGGACTGGCTCTGGAAACACCATATATTTT.

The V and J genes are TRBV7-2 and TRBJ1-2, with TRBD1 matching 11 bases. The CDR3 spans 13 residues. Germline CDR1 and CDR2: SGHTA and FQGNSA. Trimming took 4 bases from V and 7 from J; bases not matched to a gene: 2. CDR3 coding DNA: TGTGCCAGCAGCTCGGACAGGGGGCTTGGCTACACCTTC. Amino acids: CASSSDRGLGYTF.